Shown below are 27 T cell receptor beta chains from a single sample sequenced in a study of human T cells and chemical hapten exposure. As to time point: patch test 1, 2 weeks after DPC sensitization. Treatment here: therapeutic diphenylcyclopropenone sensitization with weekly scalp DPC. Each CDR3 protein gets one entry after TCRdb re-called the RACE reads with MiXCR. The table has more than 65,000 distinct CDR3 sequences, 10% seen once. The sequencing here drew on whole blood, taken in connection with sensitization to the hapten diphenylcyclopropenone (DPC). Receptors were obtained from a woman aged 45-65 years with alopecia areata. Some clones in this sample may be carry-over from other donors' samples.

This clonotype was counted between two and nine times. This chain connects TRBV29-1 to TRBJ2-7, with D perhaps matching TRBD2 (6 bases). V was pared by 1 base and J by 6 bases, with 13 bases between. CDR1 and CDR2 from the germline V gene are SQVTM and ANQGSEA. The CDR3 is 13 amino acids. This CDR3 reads CSVEAGGNREQYF. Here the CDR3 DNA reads TGCAGCGTTGAAGCTGGAGGGAATCGCGAGCAGTACTTC.

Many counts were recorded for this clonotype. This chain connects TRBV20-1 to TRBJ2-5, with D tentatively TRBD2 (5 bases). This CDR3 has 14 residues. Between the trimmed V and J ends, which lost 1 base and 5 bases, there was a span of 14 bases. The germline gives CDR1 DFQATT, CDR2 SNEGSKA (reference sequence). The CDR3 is CSARAGESPETQYF. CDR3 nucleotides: TGCAGTGCTAGAGCCGGGGAATCTCCGGAGACCCAGTACTTC.

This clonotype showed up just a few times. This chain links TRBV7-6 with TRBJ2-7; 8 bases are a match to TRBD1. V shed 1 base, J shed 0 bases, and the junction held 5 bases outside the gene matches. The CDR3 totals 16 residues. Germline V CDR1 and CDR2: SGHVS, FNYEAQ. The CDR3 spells CASSLERQGNSYEQYF. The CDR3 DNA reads TGTGCCAGCAGCTTAGAGAGACAGGGGAACTCCTACGAGCAGTACTTC.

The CDR3 reads CSADKSGSYNEQFF. The CDR3 coding sequence is TGCAGCGCAGACAAGAGCGGGAGTTACAATGAGCAGTTCTTC. The chain links TRBV29-1 to TRBJ2-1, with 8 bases that match TRBD2. The CDR3 has 14 amino acids. Germline loops: CDR1 SQVTM, CDR2 ANQGSEA. Trimming took 7 bases from V and 4 from J; bases not matched to a gene: 9.

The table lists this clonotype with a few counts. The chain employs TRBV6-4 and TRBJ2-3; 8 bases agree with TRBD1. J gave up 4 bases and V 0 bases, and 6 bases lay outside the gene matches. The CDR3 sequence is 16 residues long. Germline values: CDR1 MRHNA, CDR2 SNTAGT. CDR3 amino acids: CASSDSGTGRADTQYF. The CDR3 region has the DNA TGTGCCAGCAGTGACTCCGGGACAGGCCGAGCAGATACGCAGTATTTT.

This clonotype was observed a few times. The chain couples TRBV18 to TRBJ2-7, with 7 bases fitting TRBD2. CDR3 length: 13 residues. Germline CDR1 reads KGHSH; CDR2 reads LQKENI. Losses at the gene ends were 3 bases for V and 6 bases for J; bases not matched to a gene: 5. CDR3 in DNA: TGTGCCAGCTCACCTAGACTAGCAGGCGAGCAGTACTTC. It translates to CASSPRLAGEQYF.

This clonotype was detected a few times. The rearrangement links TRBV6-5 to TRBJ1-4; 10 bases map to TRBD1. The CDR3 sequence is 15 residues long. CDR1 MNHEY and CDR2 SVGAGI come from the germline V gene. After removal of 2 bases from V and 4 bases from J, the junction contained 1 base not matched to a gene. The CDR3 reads CASSYGDRGNEKLFF. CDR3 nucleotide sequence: TGTGCCAGCAGTTACGGGGACAGGGGTAATGAAAAACTGTTTTTT.

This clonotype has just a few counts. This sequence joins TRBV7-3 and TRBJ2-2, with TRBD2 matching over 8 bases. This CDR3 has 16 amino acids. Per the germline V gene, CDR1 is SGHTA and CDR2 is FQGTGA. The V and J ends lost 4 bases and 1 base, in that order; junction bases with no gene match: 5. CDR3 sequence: CASSSISGENTGELFF. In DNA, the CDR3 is TGTGCCAGCAGCTCAATTAGCGGGGAGAACACCGGGGAGCTGTTTTTT.

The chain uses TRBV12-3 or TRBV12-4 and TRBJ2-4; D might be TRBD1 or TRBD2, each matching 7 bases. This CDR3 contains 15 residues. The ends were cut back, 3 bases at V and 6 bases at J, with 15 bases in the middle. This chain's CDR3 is CASSFAAGDRNIQYF. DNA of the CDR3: TGTGCCAGCAGTTTTGCCGCGGGGGACAGAAACATTCAGTACTTC.

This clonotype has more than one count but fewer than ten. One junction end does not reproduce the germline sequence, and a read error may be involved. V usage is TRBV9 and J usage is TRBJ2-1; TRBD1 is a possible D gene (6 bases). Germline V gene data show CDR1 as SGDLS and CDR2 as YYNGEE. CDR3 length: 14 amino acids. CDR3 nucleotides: TGTGCCAGCAACGTAGGGGGAGCCCCCAATGAGCAGTTCTTC. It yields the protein CASNVGGAPNEQFF.

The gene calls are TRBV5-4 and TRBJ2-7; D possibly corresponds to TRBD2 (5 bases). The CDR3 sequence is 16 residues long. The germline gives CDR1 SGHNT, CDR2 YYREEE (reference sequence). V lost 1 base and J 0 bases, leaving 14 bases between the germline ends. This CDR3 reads CASSLIGVGVSYEQYF. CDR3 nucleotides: TGTGCCAGCAGCTTGATTGGCGTCGGGGTCTCCTACGAGCAGTACTTC.

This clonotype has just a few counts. The CDR3 is CSVVPSPGPQETQYF. The DNA for the CDR3 is TGCAGCGTTGTCCCCTCTCCGGGTCCCCAAGAGACCCAGTACTTC. The chain uses TRBV29-1 and TRBJ2-5; D is unclear. The CDR3 length is 15 residues. Germline V gene lookup returns CDR1 SQVTM and CDR2 ANQGSEA. Trimming removed 4 bases at V and 1 base at J, with 16 bases between.

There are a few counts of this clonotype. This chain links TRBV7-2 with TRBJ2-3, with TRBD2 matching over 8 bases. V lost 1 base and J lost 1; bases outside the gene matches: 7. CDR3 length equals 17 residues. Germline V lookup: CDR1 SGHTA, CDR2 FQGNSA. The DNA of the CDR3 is TGTGCCAGCAGCTTAGGGAGCGGGAGTATCGGCACAGATACGCAGTATTTT. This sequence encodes CASSLGSGSIGTDTQYF.

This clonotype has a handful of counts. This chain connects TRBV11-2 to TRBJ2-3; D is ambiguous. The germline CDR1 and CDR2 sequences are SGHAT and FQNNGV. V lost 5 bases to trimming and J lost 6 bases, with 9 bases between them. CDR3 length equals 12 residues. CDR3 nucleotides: TGTGCCAGCAGCCCCGGCCGCGATACGCAGTATTTT. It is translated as CASSPGRDTQYF. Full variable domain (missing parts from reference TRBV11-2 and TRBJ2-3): EAGVAQSPRYKIIEKRQSVAFWCNPISGHATLYWYQQILGQGPKLLIQFQNNGVVDDSQLPKDRFSAERLKGVDSTLKIQPAKLEDSAVYLCASSPGRDTQYFGPGTRLTVL.

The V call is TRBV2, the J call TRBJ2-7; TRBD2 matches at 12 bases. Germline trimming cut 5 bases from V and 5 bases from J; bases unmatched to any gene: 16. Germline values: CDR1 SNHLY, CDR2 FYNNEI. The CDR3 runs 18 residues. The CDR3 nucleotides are TGTGCCAGCAGTCGAAGGACTAGCGGGGCCTCCTCTTGGGACGAGCAGTACTTC. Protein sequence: CASSRRTSGASSWDEQYF.

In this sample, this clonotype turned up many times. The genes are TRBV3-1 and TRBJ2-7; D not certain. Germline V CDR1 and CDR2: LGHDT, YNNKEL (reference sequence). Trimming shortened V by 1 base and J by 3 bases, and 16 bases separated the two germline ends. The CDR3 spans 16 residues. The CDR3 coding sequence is TGTGCCAGCAGCCAAGGAATCGGTCGGGCCCGCTACGAGCAGTACTTC. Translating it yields CASSQGIGRARYEQYF.

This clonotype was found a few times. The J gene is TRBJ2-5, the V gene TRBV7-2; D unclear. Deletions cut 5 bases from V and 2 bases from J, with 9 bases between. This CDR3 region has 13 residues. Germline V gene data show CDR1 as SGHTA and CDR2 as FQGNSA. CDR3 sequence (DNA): TGTGCCAGCAGCCGTCCAGTGCAAGAGACCCAGTACTTC. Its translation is CASSRPVQETQYF. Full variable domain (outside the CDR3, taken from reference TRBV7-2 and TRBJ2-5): GAGVSQSPSNKVTEKGKDVELRCDPISGHTALYWYRQSLGQGLEFLIYFQGNSAPDKSGLPSDRFSAERTGGSVSTLTIQRTQQEDSAVYLCASSRPVQETQYFGPGTRLLVL.

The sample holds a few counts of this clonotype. The chain's CDR3 is CASSAQRESYEQFF. The DNA for the CDR3 is TGTGCCAGCAGCGCTCAGCGGGAGTCCTATGAGCAGTTCTTC. The V and J genes are TRBV7-2 and TRBJ2-1; 8 bases fit TRBD2. The CDR3 totals 14 residues. The germline CDR1 and CDR2 sequences are SGHTA and FQGNSA. The junction had 8 bases not matched to a gene; V was cut back by 5 bases and J by 8 bases. The entire variable domain, with the rest obtained from reference TRBV7-2 and TRBJ2-1, is as follows: GAGVSQSPSNKVTEKGKDVELRCDPISGHTALYWYRQSLGQGLEFLIYFQGNSAPDKSGLPSDRFSAERTGGSVSTLTIQRTQQEDSAVYLCASSAQRESYEQFFGPGTRLTVL.

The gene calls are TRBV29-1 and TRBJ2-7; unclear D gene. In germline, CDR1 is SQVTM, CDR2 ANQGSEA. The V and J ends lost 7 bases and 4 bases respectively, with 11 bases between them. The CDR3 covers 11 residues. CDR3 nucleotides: TGCAGCGGGAGACGAGGATACGAGCAGTACTTC. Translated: CSGRRGYEQYF.

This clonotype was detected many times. CDR3 bases: TGTGCCAGCTCACCGGGGCTAGCACCAGATACGCAGTATTTT. This gives the protein CASSPGLAPDTQYF. The chain recombines TRBV18 with TRBJ2-3; either TRBD1 or TRBD2 may supply D (5 bases each). With 3 bases removed from V and 4 bases from J, the gap between germline ends came to 11 bases. This CDR3 spans 14 amino acids. Germline assignment: CDR1 KGHSH and CDR2 LQKENI.

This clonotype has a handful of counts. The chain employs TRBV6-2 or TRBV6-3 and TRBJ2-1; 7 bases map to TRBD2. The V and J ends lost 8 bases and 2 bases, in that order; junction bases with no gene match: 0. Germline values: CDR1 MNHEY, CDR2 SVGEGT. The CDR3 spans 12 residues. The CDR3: CASGRAYNEQFF. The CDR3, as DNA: TGTGCCAGCGGGAGGGCCTACAATGAGCAGTTCTTC.

CDR3 loop: CASSPLGLAAGNSGANVLTF. In DNA form, the CDR3 reads TGCGCCAGCAGCCCCCTAGGACTAGCGGCGGGGAACTCTGGGGCCAACGTCCTGACTTTC. The chain has TRBV4-3 and TRBJ2-6; 10 positions agree with TRBD2. V was pared by 4 bases and J by 0 bases, with 12 bases of the junction left unmatched. In germline, CDR1 is LGHNA, CDR2 YSLEER. The CDR3 sequence is 20 residues long.

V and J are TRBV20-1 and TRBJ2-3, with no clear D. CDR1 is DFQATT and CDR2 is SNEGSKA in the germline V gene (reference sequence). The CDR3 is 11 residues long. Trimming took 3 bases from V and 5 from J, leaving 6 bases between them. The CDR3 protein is CSASGGDTQYF. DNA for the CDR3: TGCAGTGCTAGTGGCGGAGATACGCAGTATTTT.

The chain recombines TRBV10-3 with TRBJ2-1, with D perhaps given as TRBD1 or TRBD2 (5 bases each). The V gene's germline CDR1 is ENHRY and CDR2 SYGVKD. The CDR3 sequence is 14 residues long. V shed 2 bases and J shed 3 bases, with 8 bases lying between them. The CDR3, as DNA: TGTGCCATCAGTGAGGGGGGAGTCTACAATGAGCAGTTCTTC. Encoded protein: CAISEGGVYNEQFF.

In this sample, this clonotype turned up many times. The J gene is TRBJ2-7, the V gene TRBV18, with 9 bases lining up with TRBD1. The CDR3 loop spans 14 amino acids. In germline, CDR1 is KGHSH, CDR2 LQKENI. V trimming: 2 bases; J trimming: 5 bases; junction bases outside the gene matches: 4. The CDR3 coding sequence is TGTGCCAGCTCACCAGGGACAGGGCGAGACGAGCAGTACTTC. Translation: CASSPGTGRDEQYF.

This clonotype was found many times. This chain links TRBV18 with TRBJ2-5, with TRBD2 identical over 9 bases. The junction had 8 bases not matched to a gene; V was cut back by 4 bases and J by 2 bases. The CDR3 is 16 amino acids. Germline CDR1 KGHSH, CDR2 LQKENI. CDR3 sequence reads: CASSRLAGILQETQYF. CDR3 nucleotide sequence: TGTGCCAGCTCACGTCTAGCGGGAATTCTACAAGAGACCCAGTACTTC.

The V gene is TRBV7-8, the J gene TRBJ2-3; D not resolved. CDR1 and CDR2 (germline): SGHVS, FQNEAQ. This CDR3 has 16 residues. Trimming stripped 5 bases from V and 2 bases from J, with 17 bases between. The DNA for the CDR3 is TGTGCCAGCAGCCCAATCCTAGGATGGGACACAGATACGCAGTATTTT. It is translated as CASSPILGWDTDTQYF.